These 22 T cell receptor beta chains came from one sample sequenced in a study of blood T cell repertoires in COVID-19. The table came from immunoSEQ multiplex PCR; TCRdb's copy has only in-frame clones and leaves some out. In the table there are 290,000 or so clones, about four fifths of which are singletons. Sequences were obtained from PBMCs or T cells enriched from blood (not recorded which). The receptors stem from a man aged 35-49 years who had been exposed to COVID-19.

The V gene is TRBV7-2, the J gene TRBJ1-2; perhaps TRBD1 as D (5 bases). CDR1 is SGHTA, CDR2 FQGNSA, per germline. The germline V and J ends were trimmed by 5 bases and 4 bases, with 17 bases remaining between them. The CDR3 loop spans 15 amino acids. The DNA for the CDR3 is TGTGCCAGCAGCGGGGGGGGACGGGACCTCTATGGCTACACCTTC. Amino acid sequence: CASSGGGRDLYGYTF.

This chain links TRBV5-6 with TRBJ2-2; D is unresolved. V lost 4 bases to trimming and J lost 2 bases, with 15 bases between them. The CDR3 consists of 16 residues. The germline V gene encodes CDR1 SGHDT and CDR2 YYEEEE. DNA of the CDR3: TGTGCCAGCAGCACGAATGGGCCGGTTAACACCGGGGAGCTGTTTTTT. It specifies CASSTNGPVNTGELFF. The variable domain in full, completed from reference TRBV5-6 and TRBJ2-2, reads DAGVTQSPTHLIKTRGQQVTLRCSPKSGHDTVSWYQQALGQGPQFIFQYYEEEERQRGNFPDRFSGHQFPNYSSELNVNALLLGDSALYLCASSTNGPVNTGELFFGEGSRLTVL.

The chain joins TRBV11-3 to TRBJ1-2; 10 nucleotides line up with TRBD1. The germline V gene encodes CDR1 SGHNT and CDR2 YENEEA. V shed 5 bases, J shed 14 bases, and the junction held 5 bases outside the gene matches. The CDR3 has 11 amino acids. The CDR3 DNA sequence: TGTGCCAGCAGCCCCGGGACAGGGGCTACCTTC. It specifies CASSPGTGATF.

The rearrangement uses TRBV12-5 and TRBJ2-7, with D hard to call. The germline V gene has CDR1 LGHNT and CDR2 FRNRAP. This CDR3 has 13 residues. Deletions cut 3 bases from V and 0 bases from J, with 6 bases between. In DNA form, the CDR3 reads TGTGCTAGTGGTTTTCCGGTCTCCTACGAGCAGTACTTC. Protein product: CASGFPVSYEQYF. The full variable domain, its missing parts supplied by reference TRBV12-5 and TRBJ2-7, is DARVTQTPRHKVTEMGQEVTMRCQPILGHNTVFWYRQTMMQGLELLAYFRNRAPLDDSGMPKDRFSAEMPDATLATLKIQPSEPRDSAVYFCASGFPVSYEQYFGPGTRLTVT.

The table lists this clone with a few counts. This chain joins TRBV15 and TRBJ2-1; 11 bases align to TRBD1. The CDR3 loop spans 15 amino acids. V was pared by 5 bases and J by 8 bases, with 8 bases of the junction left unmatched. CDR1 is LNHNV, CDR2 YYDKDF, per germline (reference sequence). The CDR3 DNA sequence: TGTGCCACCAGCGAAGGACAGGGGGCGAGGGATGAGCAGTTCTTC. It encodes CATSEGQGARDEQFF. The full variable domain, with the rest looked up from reference TRBV15 and TRBJ2-1, is DAMVIQNPRYQVTQFGKPVTLSCSQTLNHNVMYWYQQKSSQAPKLLFHYYDKDFNNEADTPDNFQSRRPNTSFCFLDIRSPGLGDTAMYLCATSEGQGARDEQFFGPGTRLTVL.

This clone was seen just once. The gene calls are TRBV7-9 and TRBJ2-3; 9 nucleotides agree with TRBD2. J was trimmed by 0 bases and V by 10 bases; bases with no gene match: 5. CDR3 length: 14 residues. CDR1 is SEHNR, CDR2 FQNEAQ, per germline (reference sequence). CDR3 residues: CATLRGGSTDTQYF. The CDR3 DNA follows: TGTGCCACCCTGCGGGGGGGGAGCACAGATACGCAGTATTTT.

The CDR3 reads CASSLGLQGNEQFF. The CDR3 DNA reads TGTGCCAGCAGCTTAGGGTTACAGGGCAATGAGCAGTTCTTC. The V gene is TRBV7-2, the J gene TRBJ2-1; TRBD1 might be the D (6 bases). V lost 1 base and J 6 bases, leaving 10 bases between the germline ends. CDR1 is SGHTA, CDR2 FQGNSA, per germline. This CDR3 region has 14 residues.

The CDR3 reads CASSPSPGSTDTQYF. In nucleotides, the CDR3 is TGTGCCAGCTCACCTAGTCCTGGTTCCACAGATACGCAGTATTTT. J is TRBJ2-3 and V is TRBV18; D is unresolved. Trimming took 3 bases from V and 2 from J, leaving 12 bases between them. Germline V CDR1 and CDR2: KGHSH, LQKENI. The CDR3 extends over 15 amino acids.

The chain links TRBV6-5 to TRBJ2-7, with D perhaps matching TRBD2 (5 bases). Germline CDR1 is MNHEY and CDR2 is SVGAGI. The CDR3 extends over 14 amino acids. Trimming shortened V by 5 bases and J by 0 bases, and 11 bases separated the two germline ends. CDR3 bases: TGTGCCAGCAGTCTAAGCGGTACCTCCTACGAGCAGTACTTC. It codes for CASSLSGTSYEQYF.

The V gene is TRBV30, the J gene TRBJ1-1; D not certain. The CDR3 is 14 amino acids. Trimming took 5 bases from V and 3 from J, leaving 16 bases between them. Germline loops: CDR1 GTSNPN, CDR2 SVGIG (reference sequence). The CDR3 DNA follows: TGTGCCTGGTCCGGGGTTGGGTACGACACTGAAGCTTTCTTT. This translates into CAWSGVGYDTEAFF.

The chain has TRBV24-1 and TRBJ2-1; TRBD1 might be the D (5 bases). There are 13 residues in the CDR3. Trimming took 5 bases from V and 4 from J, leaving 8 bases between them. Germline assignment: CDR1 KGHDR and CDR2 SFDVKD. The CDR3 DNA reads as TGTGCCACCAGTGTCACAGGATACAATGAGCAGTTCTTC. This translates into CATSVTGYNEQFF.

The chain recombines TRBV6-4 with TRBJ1-5; D is unresolved. There are 16 residues in the CDR3. Trimming left V 2 bases short and J 4 bases short, with 15 bases between. CDR1 and CDR2 from the germline V gene are MRHNA and SNTAGT. CDR3 in DNA: TGTGCCAGCAGTGACCATTCGGGGAGCCTGAATCAGCCCCAGCATTTT. Translation: CASSDHSGSLNQPQHF.

The rearrangement uses TRBV2 and TRBJ2-4, with D possibly TRBD1 on 5 matching bases. Germline assignment: CDR1 SNHLY and CDR2 FYNNEI. V dropped 8 bases and J dropped 7 bases, with 15 bases sitting between them. The CDR3 runs to 13 residues. The chain's CDR3 is CASATGLGNIQYF. The CDR3 region has the DNA TGTGCCAGCGCAACAGGCCTCGGGAACATTCAGTACTTC.

This chain joins TRBV11-2 and TRBJ2-7; the D gene is possibly TRBD2 (6 bases). Germline V gene sequence: CDR1 SGHAT, CDR2 FQNNGV. Deletions cut 2 bases from V and 3 bases from J, with 8 bases between. CDR3 length: 13 residues. In DNA form, the CDR3 reads TGTGCCAGCAGCTTAATGCGGGGCTACGAGCAGTACTTC. Protein product: CASSLMRGYEQYF.

The CDR3 reads CAWSAVEGYGYQPQHF. The CDR3 DNA sequence: TGTGCCTGGAGCGCCGTAGAGGGCTATGGATATCAGCCCCAGCATTTT. The chain uses TRBV30 and TRBJ1-5; D gene uncertain. Germline lookup yields CDR1 GTSNPN and CDR2 SVGIG (reference sequence). This CDR3 comprises 16 residues. V was clipped by 3 bases and J by 5 bases, with 20 bases between them. Looking up the rest from reference TRBV30 and TRBJ1-5 gives the full variable domain: SQTIHQWPATLVQPVGSPLSLECTVEGTSNPNLYWYRQAAGRGLQLLFYSVGIGQISSEVPQNLSASRPQDRQFILSSKKLLLSDSGFYLCAWSAVEGYGYQPQHFGDGTRLSIL.

The V call is TRBV28, the J call TRBJ2-7, with TRBD1 as a possible D gene (6 bases). The germline CDR1 and CDR2 sequences are MDHEN and SYDVKM. This CDR3 is built from 13 residues. The V end was cut by 6 bases, the J end by 4 bases, with 13 bases between. The CDR3 region is CASSPDRGYEQYF. The DNA for the CDR3 is TGTGCCAGCAGCCCGGACAGAGGTTACGAGCAGTACTTC.

The CDR3, as DNA: TGTGCCTGGGGGGTGTGGGGCGGTACAGATACGCAGTATTTT. Translated, it gives CAWGVWGGTDTQYF. The rearrangement joins TRBV30 to TRBJ2-3; TRBD1 is a possible D gene (5 bases). V dropped 5 bases and J dropped 3 bases, with 15 bases sitting between them. The V gene's germline CDR1 is GTSNPN and CDR2 SVGIG (reference sequence). This CDR3 has 14 residues. The full variable domain, rest sourced from reference TRBV30 and TRBJ2-3, is SQTIHQWPATLVQPVGSPLSLECTVEGTSNPNLYWYRQAAGRGLQLLFYSVGIGQISSEVPQNLSASRPQDRQFILSSKKLLLSDSGFYLCAWGVWGGTDTQYFGPGTRLTVL.

The chain has TRBV29-1 and TRBJ2-5, with D possibly matching TRBD2 (5 bases). CDR3 size: 14 residues. The germline gives CDR1 SQVTM, CDR2 ANQGSEA. V lost 7 bases, J lost 5 bases, and 20 bases lay in between. As DNA, the CDR3 is TGCAGCGCCGACCTCCTCAGCGGCTACGAGACCCAGTACTTC. Translated: CSADLLSGYETQYF. Full variable domain (rest looked up from reference TRBV29-1 and TRBJ2-5): SAVISQKPSRDICQRGTSLTIQCQVDSQVTMMFWYRQQPGQSLTLIATANQGSEATYESGFVIDKFPISRPNLTFSTLTVSNMSPEDSSIYLCSADLLSGYETQYFGPGTRLLVL.

CDR3 sequence (DNA): TGTGCCAGCAGCTTACGGACAGGGAGAGGAGAAAAACTGTTTTTT. Amino acid sequence: CASSLRTGRGEKLFF. The chain carries TRBV7-9 and TRBJ1-4; the match to TRBD1 covers 8 bases. With V trimmed by 2 bases and J by 8 bases, 7 bases remained unmatched. This CDR3 is built from 15 residues. Germline CDR1 reads SEHNR; CDR2 reads FQNEAQ (reference sequence).

The V and J genes are TRBV24-1 and TRBJ2-7; TRBD2 matches 7 bases. This CDR3 is built from 15 residues. In germline, CDR1 is KGHDR, CDR2 SFDVKD. Trimming took 4 bases from V and 0 from J; bases not matched to a gene: 5. CDR3 protein: CATSDPRGSSYEQYF. CDR3 sequence (DNA): TGTGCCACCAGTGACCCCCGCGGGAGCTCCTACGAGCAGTACTTC.

Ten or more counts support this clone. At one end, the junction sequence differs from germline, possibly due to a read error. The chain is built from TRBV7-9 and TRBJ2-4; 7 bases match TRBD2. Germline CDR1 SEHNR, CDR2 FQNEAQ (reference sequence). The length of the CDR3 is 13 residues. CDR3 sequence: CASSPSQGLAETF. In DNA form, the CDR3 reads TGTGCCAGCAGCCCTTCCCAGGGTCTAGCGGAAACCTTC.

The gene calls are TRBV7-9 and TRBJ1-1, with no clear D. The CDR3 contains 15 residues. CDR1 is SEHNR and CDR2 is FQNEAQ in the germline V gene (reference sequence). V lost 3 bases, J lost 4 bases, and 15 bases lay in between. The CDR3 spells CASSFQPAGSTEAFF. Written as DNA, the CDR3 is TGTGCCAGCAGCTTTCAGCCGGCGGGGAGCACTGAAGCTTTCTTT.